Below are 17 T cell receptor beta chains sequenced from a single sample in a study of shared clonotypes between healthy human individuals. The method was immunoSEQ multiplex PCR; TCRdb's version includes in-frame clones alone and lacks a portion of them. The sample yields some 1,600,000 clones, 95% to 99% seen once. Sequencing was done on a sample of naive CD4+ T cells sorted from blood. The subset here: CD45RA+ positively selected. The receptors here all came from a man aged 30-40 years in good health.

This rearrangement joins TRBV19 to TRBJ1-4; 9 bases map to TRBD1. CDR1 and CDR2 (germline): LNHDA, SQIVND (reference sequence). With V trimmed by 6 bases and J by 8 bases, 4 bases remained unmatched. This CDR3 is built from 13 residues. CDR3 sequence reads: CASRGQGIEKLFF. Written as DNA, the CDR3 is TGTGCCAGTAGGGGACAGGGTATAGAAAAACTGTTTTTT.

The chain employs TRBV6-5 and TRBJ2-5; the D gene is possibly TRBD2 (5 bases). Germline lookup yields CDR1 MNHEY and CDR2 SVGAGI. The CDR3 length is 16 residues. V was cut by 0 bases and J by 5 bases, with 16 bases left in between. CDR3 coding DNA: TGTGCCAGCAGTTACTCCCGATGGAGGATTTGGGAGACCCAGTACTTC. The encoded protein is CASSYSRWRIWETQYF.

This clone has only one observation. V usage is TRBV15 and J usage is TRBJ2-3; 9 nucleotides agree with TRBD2. V lost 5 bases to trimming and J lost 4 bases; unmatched junction nucleotides: 16. The CDR3 totals 18 residues. Germline CDR1 is LNHNV and CDR2 is YYDKDF (reference sequence). CDR3: CATSWDLFSSGIPDTQYF. CDR3 nucleotides: TGTGCCACCAGCTGGGACCTTTTCTCTAGCGGGATACCAGATACGCAGTATTTT.

The chain joins TRBV6-1 to TRBJ2-7; 7 bases line up with TRBD2. Germline V gene sequence: CDR1 MNHNS, CDR2 SASEGT. J was trimmed by 2 bases and V by 8 bases; bases with no gene match: 9. The CDR3 is made up of 14 amino acids. In nucleotides, the CDR3 is TGTGCCAGCTCGCCTAGCGGTCTCCCCTACGAGCAGTACTTC. Its translation: CASSPSGLPYEQYF.

The V and J genes are TRBV9 and TRBJ2-2; D may be TRBD1 (6 bases). The CDR3 consists of 15 residues. CDR1 is SGDLS, CDR2 YYNGEE, per germline. The germline V and J ends were trimmed by 5 bases and 2 bases, with 13 bases remaining between them. This CDR3 reads CASSETGTNTGELFF. For the CDR3, the DNA is TGTGCCAGCAGTGAGACAGGTACTAACACCGGGGAGCTGTTTTTT.

The gene calls are TRBV29-1 and TRBJ2-5; weak D call: TRBD2 (6 bases). With 7 bases removed from V and 2 bases from J, the gap between germline ends came to 17 bases. Germline values: CDR1 SQVTM, CDR2 ANQGSEA. The CDR3 spans 14 residues. The CDR3 reads CSAGGPGGQETQYF. The CDR3 coding sequence is TGCAGCGCTGGCGGTCCTGGGGGGCAAGAGACCCAGTACTTC.

To note about this clone: The sample carries other DNA sequences with the same CDR3. V gene TRBV5-1 combines with J gene TRBJ2-2; 7 positions match TRBD1. The CDR3 is made up of 15 amino acids. V was pared by 1 base and J by 3 bases, with 3 bases of the junction left unmatched. Germline V gene lookup returns CDR1 SGHRS and CDR2 YFSETQ. CDR3 loop: CASSLRQGDTGELFF. The CDR3 coding sequence is TGCGCCAGCAGCTTGAGGCAGGGGGACACCGGGGAGCTGTTTTTT.

The chain is built from TRBV28 and TRBJ1-5; D is unresolved. Germline CDR1 is MDHEN and CDR2 is SYDVKM. Trimming took off 1 base at V and 9 bases at J, with 16 bases between the two ends. The CDR3 spans 15 residues. CDR3 in DNA: TGTGCCAGCAGTTTATTCAGATCGGCTGCAACGCCCCAGCATTTT. This sequence encodes CASSLFRSAATPQHF.

Details on this clone: Other DNA variants within this sample encode the same CDR3. The chain links TRBV28 to TRBJ2-3; D perhaps matches TRBD1 (6 bases). Trimming removed 8 bases at V and 2 bases at J, with 11 bases between. CDR1 MDHEN and CDR2 SYDVKM come from the germline V gene. The CDR3 contains 13 residues. The chain's CDR3 is CASSLGATDTQYF. The CDR3, as DNA: TGTGCCAGCTCCCTGGGGGCCACAGATACGCAGTATTTT.

This sequence joins TRBV30 and TRBJ2-3, with 14 nucleotides matching TRBD2. V lost 1 base to trimming and J lost 3 bases; unmatched junction nucleotides: 6. CDR1 is GTSNPN, CDR2 SVGIG, per germline (reference sequence). This CDR3 has 17 residues. CDR3 protein: CAWSAGLAGGSTDTQYF. The CDR3 nucleotides read TGTGCCTGGAGTGCAGGACTAGCGGGAGGCTCGACAGATACGCAGTATTTT.

This chain joins TRBV30 and TRBJ1-2, with D hard to call. Looked up from germline, CDR1 is GTSNPN and CDR2 is SVGIG (reference sequence). Trimming pared 3 bases from V and 0 bases from J, leaving 14 bases between. The CDR3 has 15 amino acids. CDR3 coding DNA: TGTGCCTGGAGAACGACGGGAGCTACTAACTATGGCTACACCTTC. As protein: CAWRTTGATNYGYTF.

On this clone itself: Other DNA sequences in this specimen translate into the identical CDR3. The rearrangement joins TRBV30 to TRBJ2-7; no clear D gene. Germline-derived CDR1 and CDR2 are GTSNPN and SVGIG (reference sequence). The length of the CDR3 is 11 residues. V lost 0 bases and J lost 4, with 4 bases in between. The CDR3 sequence: CAWSVLYEQYF. The CDR3 DNA is TGTGCCTGGAGTGTACTTTACGAGCAGTACTTC.

The rearrangement links TRBV5-6 to TRBJ2-3; the match to TRBD2 covers 11 bases. The CDR3 has 16 amino acids. CDR1 SGHDT and CDR2 YYEEEE come from the germline V gene. Unmatched junction bases numbered 8, after V lost 4 bases and J lost 4 bases. CDR3 DNA sequence: TGTGCCAGCAGCACCCTTAGCGGGAGGGCCCCAGATACGCAGTATTTT. It is translated as CASSTLSGRAPDTQYF.

The chain is built from TRBV4-1 and TRBJ1-2; 8 bases map to TRBD1. The germline V gene has CDR1 MGHRA and CDR2 YSYEKL. V dropped 0 bases and J dropped 3; count of bases not matched to a gene: 3. The CDR3 runs to 15 residues. This chain's CDR3 is CASSQDPGGDYGYTF. CDR3 DNA: TGCGCCAGCAGCCAAGATCCAGGGGGCGACTATGGCTACACCTTC.

V is TRBV13 and J is TRBJ2-1; tentatively, D is TRBD2 (7 bases). V shed 1 base and J shed 3 bases, with 13 bases lying between them. Germline CDR1 PRHDT, CDR2 FYEKMQ (reference sequence). The CDR3 sequence is 16 residues long. In DNA form, the CDR3 reads TGTGCCAGCAGCTTAGTAGGGGGAGGGAGCTACAATGAGCAGTTCTTC. As protein: CASSLVGGGSYNEQFF.

The chain joins TRBV28 to TRBJ2-5; TRBD1 agrees at 7 bases. V trimming: 8 bases; J trimming: 5 bases; junction bases outside the gene matches: 14. This CDR3 region has 15 residues. Per germline, CDR1 MDHEN and CDR2 SYDVKM. CDR3 sequence (DNA): TGTGCCAGCGCATCTCACCTACAGGGGCGGGAGACCCAGTACTTC. Translation: CASASHLQGRETQYF.

The chain joins TRBV7-3 to TRBJ2-6, with D hard to call. V was cut by 4 bases and J by 0 bases, with 10 bases left in between. CDR1 is SGHTA and CDR2 is FQGTGA in the germline V gene. This CDR3 comprises 16 residues. DNA for the CDR3: TGTGCCAGCAGCTCCCCCGGCATCTCTGGGGCCAACGTCCTGACTTTC. Amino acids: CASSSPGISGANVLTF.